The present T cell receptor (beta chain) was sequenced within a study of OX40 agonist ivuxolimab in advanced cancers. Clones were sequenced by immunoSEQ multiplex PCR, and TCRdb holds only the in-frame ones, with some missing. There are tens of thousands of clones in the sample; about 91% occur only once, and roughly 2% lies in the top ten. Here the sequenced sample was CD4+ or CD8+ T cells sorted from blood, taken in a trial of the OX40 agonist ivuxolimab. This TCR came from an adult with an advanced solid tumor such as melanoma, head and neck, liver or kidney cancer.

This CDR3 reads CASSRPVRGGPTDTQYF. DNA of the CDR3: TGTGCCAGCAGCAGACCCGTGCGGGGGGGACCCACAGATACGCAGTATTTT. This chain connects TRBV21-1 to TRBJ2-3; the tabulated D call, TRBD2, remains unverified against the DNA. TRBV21-1 is designated a pseudogene. This CDR3 is 17 amino acids long.